Shown below are 20 T cell receptor beta chains from a single sample sequenced in a study of blood T cell repertoires in COVID-19. Sequenced by immunoSEQ multiplex PCR; TCRdb stores in-frame clones only, minus some. The sample holds around 100,000 clones, approximately 86% seen once. Source material: PBMCs or T cells enriched from blood (not recorded which). The receptors stem from a woman aged 50 to 60 who had recovered from COVID-19.

The chain combines TRBV7-9 with TRBJ1-1; D gene uncertain. CDR3 length equals 14 residues. Germline-derived CDR1 and CDR2 are SEHNR and FQNEAQ (reference sequence). Trimming took 5 bases from V and 1 from J, leaving 11 bases between them. The CDR3: CASSPLAGNTEAFF. The CDR3, as DNA: TGTGCCAGCAGCCCACTAGCGGGGAACACTGAAGCTTTCTTT.

The V gene is TRBV27, the J gene TRBJ2-5; tentative D call: TRBD2 (7 bases). The CDR3 consists of 13 residues. The germline V gene encodes CDR1 MNHEY and CDR2 SMNVEV (reference sequence). The germline V and J ends were trimmed by 5 bases and 2 bases, with 9 bases remaining between them. The CDR3 bases are TGTGCCAGCAGTGCGGGGGCTCAAGAGACCCAGTACTTC. Amino acid sequence: CASSAGAQETQYF.

The gene calls are TRBV28 and TRBJ1-6; TRBD1 matches at 8 bases. The ends lost 6 bases at V and 10 bases at J; junction bases unmatched: 11. In germline, CDR1 is MDHEN, CDR2 SYDVKM. This CDR3 is 15 amino acids long. The CDR3 DNA sequence: TGTGCCAGCAGCCAACATACAGGGGGAGGATCACCCCTCCACTTT. Its protein product is CASSQHTGGGSPLHF. The variable domain in full, completed from reference TRBV28 and TRBJ1-6, reads DVKVTQSSRYLVKRTGEKVFLECVQDMDHENMFWYRQDPGLGLRLIYFSYDVKMKEKGDIPEGYSVSREKKERFSLILESASTNQTSMYLCASSQHTGGGSPLHFGNGTRLTVT.

The V gene is TRBV5-1, the J gene TRBJ1-1; unclear D gene. Trimming took 0 bases from V and 4 from J, leaving 7 bases between them. The CDR3 is 13 amino acids. Looked up from germline, CDR1 is SGHRS and CDR2 is YFSETQ. The CDR3 bases are TGCGCCAGCAGCTTGGAAATATTCACTGAAGCTTTCTTT. Translation: CASSLEIFTEAFF.

The V call is TRBV10-3, the J call TRBJ2-7; D gene unclear. The CDR3 totals 16 residues. Trimming pared 4 bases from V and 4 bases from J, leaving 20 bases between. Germline V gene sequence: CDR1 ENHRY, CDR2 SYGVKD. CDR3: CAISGLDGPPTYEQYF. The CDR3 nucleotides read TGTGCCATCAGTGGACTCGACGGCCCCCCTACTTACGAGCAGTACTTC.

The rearrangement joins TRBV7-9 to TRBJ2-7; no clear D. CDR3 size: 13 residues. Germline CDR1 SEHNR, CDR2 FQNEAQ (reference sequence). With 4 bases removed from V and 0 bases from J, the gap between germline ends came to 7 bases. The CDR3 is CASSSYGSYEQYF. The CDR3 coding sequence is TGTGCCAGCAGCTCCTACGGCTCCTACGAGCAGTACTTC.

CDR3 residues: CASSSTGINNEKLFF. CDR3 coding DNA: TGTGCCAGCAGCTCAACAGGGATTAATAATGAAAAACTGTTTTTT. V usage is TRBV7-9 and J usage is TRBJ1-4; D is possibly TRBD1 (6 bases). The germline V gene has CDR1 SEHNR and CDR2 FQNEAQ (reference sequence). This CDR3 has 15 residues. V gave up 4 bases and J gave up 4 bases, with 13 bases separating them. The full variable domain, rest sourced from reference TRBV7-9 and TRBJ1-4, is DTGVSQNPRHKITKRGQNVTFRCDPISEHNRLYWYRQTLGQGPEFLTYFQNEAQLEKSRLLSDRFSAERPKGSFSTLEIQRTEQGDSAMYLCASSSTGINNEKLFFGSGTQLSVL.

This clone was seen only once. The rearrangement uses TRBV11-2 and TRBJ2-5; TRBD1 agrees at 11 bases. V was clipped by 0 bases and J by 4 bases; unmatched bases: 4. The CDR3 has 16 residues. Germline CDR1 and CDR2: SGHAT and FQNNGV. The CDR3 loop is CASSLDLGQGAETQYF. Written as DNA, the CDR3 is TGTGCCAGCAGCTTAGATCTCGGACAGGGGGCAGAGACCCAGTACTTC.

The chain joins TRBV7-9 to TRBJ1-1, with no clear D. Germline CDR1 and CDR2: SEHNR and FQNEAQ (reference sequence). The CDR3 extends over 15 amino acids. V was trimmed by 5 bases and J by 0 bases, leaving 13 bases between them. The chain's CDR3 is CASSPSPGMNTEAFF. Here the CDR3 DNA reads TGTGCCAGCAGCCCTAGCCCTGGGATGAACACTGAAGCTTTCTTT.

This sequence joins TRBV6-5 and TRBJ1-3; D is undetermined. Trimming shortened V by 7 bases and J by 4 bases, and 11 bases separated the two germline ends. Germline V gene sequence: CDR1 MNHEY, CDR2 SVGAGI. This CDR3 region has 13 residues. CDR3 in DNA: TGTGCCAGCATAGGTGGAGTCGGAAACACCATATATTTT. This translates into CASIGGVGNTIYF.

The rearrangement links TRBV30 to TRBJ2-6; D might be TRBD1 (5 bases). V was cut by 4 bases and J by 4 bases, with 11 bases left in between. Germline-derived CDR1 and CDR2 are GTSNPN and SVGIG (reference sequence). The CDR3 length is 14 residues. In DNA, the CDR3 is TGTGCCTGGAAGTGGGGCACCGGGGCCAACGTCCTGACTTTC. Translated: CAWKWGTGANVLTF. Combining the CDR3 with reference TRBV30 and TRBJ2-6 gives the whole variable domain SQTIHQWPATLVQPVGSPLSLECTVEGTSNPNLYWYRQAAGRGLQLLFYSVGIGQISSEVPQNLSASRPQDRQFILSSKKLLLSDSGFYLCAWKWGTGANVLTFGAGSRLTVL.

Only one count was recorded for this clone. The chain uses TRBV10-2 and TRBJ2-1; D is perhaps TRBD1 (6 bases). The CDR3 covers 15 residues. V was shortened by 0 bases and J by 3 bases, with 9 bases between the two germline ends. CDR1 is WSHSY, CDR2 SAAADI, per germline. CDR3 sequence: CASSESEDSYNEQFF. The CDR3 DNA sequence: TGCGCCAGCAGTGAGTCTGAGGACAGCTACAATGAGCAGTTCTTC.

The J gene is TRBJ1-5, the V gene TRBV12-1; the table assigns TRBD1, which was not confirmed against the DNA. TRBV12-1 is described as a pseudogene. The CDR3 length is 20 residues. CDR3 protein: CASSFVDRDRGSGSNQPQHF. For the CDR3, the DNA is TGTGCCAGCAGCTTTGTCGATCGGGACAGGGGTTCTGGGAGCAATCAGCCCCAGCATTTT.

The chain employs TRBV7-8 and TRBJ2-7; no definite D call. This CDR3 region has 12 residues. Germline-derived CDR1 and CDR2 are SGHVS and FQNEAQ. The V gene lost 3 bases and the J gene lost 4 bases, with 7 bases spanning the gap. The CDR3 protein is CASSFTAYEQYF. DNA of the CDR3: TGTGCCAGCAGCTTCACAGCTTACGAGCAGTACTTC.

The chain is built from TRBV7-2 and TRBJ1-1; 8 nucleotides match TRBD1. The CDR3 consists of 13 residues. CDR1 and CDR2 (germline): SGHTA, FQGNSA. Trimming at V came to 3 bases and at J to 8 bases, leaving 5 bases not matched to a gene. Here the CDR3 DNA reads TGTGCCAGCAGCTTGCAGGGGGCATCGGAAGCTTTCTTT. Amino acids: CASSLQGASEAFF.

The chain recombines TRBV28 with TRBJ1-5; D is unresolved. The CDR3 length is 15 residues. Germline V gene lookup returns CDR1 MDHEN and CDR2 SYDVKM. The V end was cut by 2 bases, the J end by 0 bases, with 8 bases between. CDR3 DNA sequence: TGTGCCAGCAGTTTAGGGCAGACTAGCAATCAGCCCCAGCATTTT. This translates into CASSLGQTSNQPQHF.

This clone was found once. The rearrangement joins TRBV19 to TRBJ2-2; TRBD2 aligns across 10 bases. This CDR3 spans 15 amino acids. Trimming removed 2 bases from V and 3 bases from J; junction bases left unmatched: 0. Germline values: CDR1 LNHDA, CDR2 SQIVND (reference sequence). Here the CDR3 DNA reads TGTGCCAGTAGTATACTAGCGGGGGACACCGGGGAGCTGTTTTTT. This translates into CASSILAGDTGELFF.

This clone was picked up a small number of times. CDR3 bases: TGTGCCAGCGGACTGAATTATGGCTACACCTTC. It translates to CASGLNYGYTF. The J gene is TRBJ1-2, the V gene TRBV6-5; D remains ambiguous. The CDR3 is made up of 11 amino acids. Germline CDR1 reads MNHEY; CDR2 reads SVGAGI. V was cut by 8 bases and J by 5 bases, with 9 bases left in between.

This clone was picked up a small number of times. V and J are TRBV18 and TRBJ1-6; 9 positions match TRBD1. The CDR3 covers 14 residues. V dropped 5 bases and J dropped 10; count of bases not matched to a gene: 6. The V gene's germline CDR1 is KGHSH and CDR2 LQKENI. The CDR3 here is CASSNDRGYSPLHF. The CDR3 region has the DNA TGTGCCAGCTCAAATGACAGGGGGTACTCACCCCTCCACTTT.

Concerning this clone itself: Other nucleotide sequences in the sample specify the same CDR3. This chain links TRBV5-1 with TRBJ1-3, with unresolved D. The V end was cut by 0 bases, the J end by 1 base, with 5 bases between. The CDR3 loop spans 14 amino acids. Germline lookup yields CDR1 SGHRS and CDR2 YFSETQ. DNA of the CDR3: TGCGCCAGCAGCTTGGCCGGGTCTGGAAACACCATATATTTT. This encodes CASSLAGSGNTIYF. Complete variable domain (other parts from reference TRBV5-1 and TRBJ1-3): KAGVTQTPRYLIKTRGQQVTLSCSPISGHRSVSWYQQTPGQGLQFLFEYFSETQRNKGNFPGRFSGRQFSNSRSEMNVSTLELGDSALYLCASSLAGSGNTIYFGEGSWLTVV.